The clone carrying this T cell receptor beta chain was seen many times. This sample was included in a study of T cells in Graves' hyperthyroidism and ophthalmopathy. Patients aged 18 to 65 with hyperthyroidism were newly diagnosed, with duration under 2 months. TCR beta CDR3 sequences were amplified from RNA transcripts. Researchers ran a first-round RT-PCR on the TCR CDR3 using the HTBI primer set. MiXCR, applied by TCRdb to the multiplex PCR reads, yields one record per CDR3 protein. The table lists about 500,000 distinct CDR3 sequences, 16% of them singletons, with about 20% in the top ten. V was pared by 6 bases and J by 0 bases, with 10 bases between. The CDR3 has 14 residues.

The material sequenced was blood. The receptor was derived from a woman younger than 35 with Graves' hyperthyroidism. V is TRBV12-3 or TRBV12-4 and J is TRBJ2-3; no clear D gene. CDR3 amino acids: CASSPSRSTDTQYF. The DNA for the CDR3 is TGTGCCAGCAGCCCCTCGAGGAGCACAGATACGCAGTATTTT.